A selection of T cell receptor beta chains follows, all from one sample in a study of T cells in Graves' hyperthyroidism and ophthalmopathy. TCRdb reprocessed the multiplex PCR reads with MiXCR, giving one entry per CDR3 protein. The repertoire holds over 700,000 distinct CDR3 sequences, with 38% as singletons. Specimen: blood. The receptors stem from a man younger than 30 with Graves' hyperthyroidism. Each CDR3 is given with its conserved first and last residue.

cdr3_aa j_call v_call
CASSKRGQGVAGANVLTF TRBJ2-6 TRBV7-9
CASSPTRIEAFF TRBJ1-1 TRBV2
CASSGGSPGELFF TRBJ2-2 TRBV2
CASSARTGGRDNSPLHF TRBJ1-6 TRBV9
CASTDSLNSPLHF TRBJ1-6 TRBV6-1
CASSHVQGHSPLHF TRBJ1-6 TRBV7-9
CSAREAPNTEAFF TRBJ1-1 TRBV20-1
CAISERGNYGYTF TRBJ1-2 TRBV10-3
CASSFDQGGGSPLHF TRBJ1-6 TRBV5-1
CASSEVVSYEQYF TRBJ2-7 TRBV2
CASSYSEGGLFF TRBJ2-2 TRBV6-5
CASRGKRGDQETQYF TRBJ2-5 TRBV2
CASSAKDRGSYEQYF TRBJ2-7 TRBV9
CASSSSGPDEVTEAFF TRBJ1-1 TRBV6-5